The T cell receptor beta chain under discussion was sequenced for a study of T cells in Graves' hyperthyroidism and ophthalmopathy. Researchers amplified the TCR beta CDR3 regions from RNA transcripts. First-round RT-PCR with HTBI primers amplified the TCR CDR3 region. TCRdb itself ran the multiplex PCR reads through MiXCR, one entry per CDR3 protein. The profile shows 550,000 to 700,000 distinct CDR3 sequences, roughly 14% of them singletons. Trimming took 8 bases from V and 6 from J; bases not matched to a gene: 10. Germline CDR1 MNHNS, CDR2 SASEGT. The CDR3 has 14 amino acids. This clonotype was found many times.

Sequenced material: blood. The rearrangement joins TRBV6-1 to TRBJ2-7; 10 positions match TRBD1. The TCR sequence derives from a woman in her thirties or forties with Graves' ophthalmopathy. The CDR3 spells CASGMSWDRGEQYF. In DNA, the CDR3 is TGTGCCAGCGGGATGTCCTGGGACAGGGGCGAGCAGTACTTC.